This T cell receptor (beta chain) stems from a study of T-cell memory formation after mild COVID-19 (dated by TCRdb to the early 2020s). About the investigation overall: TCR sequence clusters from the two donors were largely donor specific. Longitudinal TCRalpha and TCRbeta repertoire sequencing tracked T-cell clones expanding and contracting after mild COVID-19 in two donors. The cohort was made up of two young adult volunteers, one female and one male, who were previously healthy.

Worth noting for this clonotype: It has no known antigen specificity. Base qualities are not recorded, but no much larger clone differs from it by a single base.

PBMCs were isolated by Ficoll-Paque density gradient centrifugation. Summary of the overall study and its limitations: The detection of some responding clones in pre-infection memory suggests that pre-existing cross-reactive memory T cells joined the SARS-CoV-2 response. Clones that contracted from day 15 to 85 showed balanced CD4/CD8 phenotypes, whereas a second wave of clones that expanded from day 15 to 37 leaned towards CD4+. Contracting CD4+ clones were found mainly in CM and EM memory subsets, while CD8+ clones were enriched in EMRA. Only a couple of mild cases were covered by the study, and larger cohorts that include severe cases with pre-infection samples were considered necessary. SARS-CoV-2 specificity of the second-wave clones peaking on day 37 was not confirmed.

Sequenced using an Illumina NovaSeq 6000. TCRalpha and TCRbeta cDNA libraries were built by 5'RACE with constant-segment primers, adding sample barcodes and unique molecular identifiers. RNA was extracted from every sample with Trizol reagent. Library amplification was performed in two PCR steps, and a second sample barcode and Illumina TruSeq adapters were introduced in the second step. Sequencing of the libraries was done on an Illumina NovaSeq, producing 2 x 150 bp paired-end reads. Per the authors' processing: The reads were demultiplexed and collapsed into UMI-guided consensus sequences using migec v1.2.7. Using mixcr v2.1.11, UMI consensuses were aligned to TRA and TRB V and J templates and then assembled into clonotypes. A clonotype was counted as expanded or contracted only when both edgeR and NoisET called the clonotype significant, with the noise models trained on biological replicates. For edgeR calls, a false discovery rate-adjusted p below 0.01 and a log2 fold-change threshold of 1 were applied. As an exploratory analysis of dynamics, PCA with hierarchical clustering was applied to max-normalized trajectories of the 1000 most abundant clonotypes. Each responding clone was given a CD4 or CD8 phenotype based on the CD4+ and CD8+ repertoires, which had been sequenced separately. The raw public data were reprocessed by TCRdb itself: fastp quality trimming at Q25, MiXCR clonotype calling, in-frame beta chains only. Rows with a matching CDR3 protein are joined into one entry that keeps the most common DNA and genes. What appears here as the V and J calls and clone size reflects TCRdb's work, not the paper's. The sample contains 130,000 to 150,000 distinct CDR3 sequences, roughly a fifth of them found a single time. Jointly, the top ten make up 2% to 2.5% of the sample.

CDR1 and CDR2 are read off the germline V gene (reference sequence) as SEHNR and FQNEAQ. The CDR3 numbers 14 residues from cysteine through phenylalanine. CDR3 DNA only is kept here, 42 bases in frame from base 1. The junction shows trimming of 5 bases on V and 5 bases on J, plus 15 bases between the germline ends. This clonotype was obtained from an adult woman who had mild COVID-19 (a few samples of this study predate the infection). The sample titles of this study are shuffled in the database, so cell type and time point are left out; the donor was told from shared clones. The sequenced sample consisted of PBMCs or a T cell subset sorted from them (not recorded which). The sequence joins TRBV7-9 to TRBJ2-5; TRBD1 might be the D gene, on 6 matching bases. This receptor has the CDR3 CASSVGAGFETQYF. The nucleotides read TGTGCCAGCAGCGTGGGGGCTGGATTCGAGACCCAGTACTTC.